This TCR beta chain was sequenced during a study of T cells in Graves' hyperthyroidism and ophthalmopathy. Across the whole study: Staff took peripheral blood when the initial diagnosis was made, before any treatment began. Overall study results and limits: A model of 13 V-J features distinguished ophthalmopathy from stable hyperthyroidism. Blood also contained most expanded thyroid clonotypes above 0.001.

This clonotype was detected only a few times. The antigen remains undetermined. V lost 3 bases, J lost 4 bases, and 5 bases stayed unmatched. Germline CDR1 and CDR2: ENHRY and SYGVKD. The CDR3 contains 15 residues. Amplification targeted TCR beta CDR3 regions from RNA transcripts. The TCR CDR3 was amplified in a first-round RT-PCR using the HTBI primer set. MiXCR was run by TCRdb on the multiplex PCR reads, yielding one entry per CDR3 protein. The profile shows hundreds of thousands of distinct CDR3 sequences, more than 14% of them singletons. Using more than 7.5 ml of fresh peripheral blood, PBMCs were prepared.

The sample consisted of blood. This TCR was recovered from a woman in her 50s with Graves' ophthalmopathy. The rearrangement joins TRBV10-3 to TRBJ2-5, with 10 bases lining up with TRBD1. This CDR3 reads CAISERDRGRETQYF. CDR3 in DNA: TGTGCCATCAGTGAACGAGACAGGGGGCGAGAGACCCAGTACTTC.